The rows below give T cell receptor beta chains drawn from one sample of a study of blood T cell repertoires in COVID-19. Measured with immunoSEQ multiplex PCR; TCRdb has only the in-frame clones, and not every one. The sample comprises around 620,000 clones, about 90% of which are singletons, and approximately 0.25% rests with the top ten. Sequencing was performed on peripheral blood. Receptors originate from a woman aged 18-29 years with acute or convalescent COVID-19. CDR3s include the opening cysteine and the closing phenylalanine or tryptophan. Size values are once, few and many counts, or a class for expanded clones, and some rows have none.

clone_size cdr3_length v_call cdr3_aa
. 14 TRBV15 CATSTPGGGGELFF
. 12 TRBV19 CASSMDRGGYTF
. 16 TRBV5-5 CASSSKGGGNTGELFF
once 16 TRBV4-1 CASSQAQRGGYNEQFF
. 15 TRBV19 CASRGAGGRSNEQFF
. 14 TRBV5-6 CASTSGGLTYEQYF
. 13 TRBV7-3 CASSSPGSDEAFF
. 16 TRBV4-3 CASSQDRGSGANVLTF
. 17 TRBV9 CASSNLPRDSSNYGYTF
. 12 TRBV12-3/TRBV12-4 CASSWGAGELFF
. 16 TRBV4-1 CASSQEQGRDTGELFF
. 14 TRBV7-8 CASSLTSRGYGYTF
. 12 TRBV29-1 CSVEGQQETQYF
. 14 TRBV6-5 CASSYAGTDNEQFF
. 13 TRBV7-2 CASSLMTVEKLFF
. 17 TRBV7-2 CASSSPRLAGYTDTQYF
. 15 TRBV5-1 CASSLAGGTTDTQYF
. 16 TRBV12-5 CASGLVLGSGTGELFF
many 16 TRBV30 CAWSPSGGRNTGELFF
. 15 TRBV5-1 CASRDRGALREKLFF
. 16 TRBV7-2 CASSLGPSGVGGELFF
. 13 TRBV4-1 CASSPLRNTEAFF
. 15 TRBV7-2 CASSYGQGSADTQYF
. 16 TRBV7-9 CASSLYVGQGARGYTF
. 14 TRBV24-1 CATSDATGASGYTF
. 13 TRBV11-2 CASSGDRPAEQFF
. 13 TRBV7-9 CASSPRTDEGYTF
. 17 TRBV6-2/TRBV6-3 CASSYQGGAGSYNEQFF
. 15 TRBV7-9 CASSPGQTTYNEQFF
once 19 TRBV19 CASSISSPNLDRPNTEAFF
. 13 TRBV2 CASRWRVNYGYTF
once 12 TRBV30 CAWRDSSYEQYF
. 15 TRBV9 CASSPPGQTNEKLFF
. 13 TRBV12-3/TRBV12-4 CASSRDRGNTIYF
. 15 TRBV5-6 CASILSGTVFYEQYF
. 14 TRBV9 CASSVVGEDYGYTF
once 15 TRBV14 CASSQFYGLNTEAFF
. 14 TRBV2 CASSVSRGRQPQHF
few 15 TRBV2 CASSSTGTGDQPQHF
once 14 TRBV9 CASSVQGLYNEQFF
. 15 TRBV24-1 CATSDSGTTNEKLFF
. 14 TRBV19 CASSPDDRGSGYTF
. 14 TRBV3-1/TRBV3-2 CASSQGRLPYEQYF
. 16 TRBV19 CASSIGTGTTNYGYTF
. 12 TRBV4-1 CASSPDRVGYTF